This T cell receptor (beta chain) was documented in a study of blood T cell repertoires in COVID-19. Method: immunoSEQ multiplex PCR; TCRdb's copy keeps in-frame clones and lacks some. The table records about 12,000 clones, more than 65% of them present only once. CDR3 length: 19 residues. V shed 2 bases and J 0 bases; nucleotides not matched to a gene: 13. CDR1 is SGHDT, CDR2 YYEEEE, per germline. The genes are TRBV5-6 and TRBJ2-3, with 9 bases fitting TRBD2. Sequencing was performed on peripheral blood. The source of this sequence is a man aged 60 to 75 with COVID-19, enrolled during active disease. For the CDR3, the DNA is TGTGCCAGCAGCTTCCATCCAAGACTAGCGGAAACTAGCACAGATACGCAGTATTTT. It codes for CASSFHPRLAETSTDTQYF.